This is a list of T cell receptor beta chains from one sample in a study of T cells in tumors after PD-1 blockade. The method was immunoSEQ multiplex PCR; TCRdb's version includes in-frame clones alone and lacks a portion of them. Seen here are fewer than 5,000 clones, around 64% observed once, and the top ten hold about a third. The sample consisted of tumor tissue, taken before anti-PD-1 treatment. The receptors here all came from a human donor with cutaneous squamous cell carcinoma. Each CDR3 is given with its conserved first and last residue. Each record gives: clone size, V gene, J gene, CDR3 length, D gene, CDR3 protein, CDR3 DNA. A D gene is named only where the DNA matches it firmly. Clone size is not always given. Where it is, it says once, few, many or a class for expanded clones.

>.|TRBV6-5|TRBJ2-7|14|.
CASKHSEGFREQYF
TGTGCCAGCAAGCACTCCGAAGGCTTCAGGGAGCAGTACTTC
>.|TRBV9|TRBJ2-5|14|.
CASSVMSEQETQYF
TGTGCCAGCAGCGTAATGTCGGAGCAAGAGACCCAGTACTTC
>.|TRBV28|TRBJ1-2|14|.
CASSFGSASGGYTF
TGTGCCAGCAGTTTCGGTTCGGCCTCGGGTGGCTACACCTTC
>.|TRBV4-1|TRBJ1-5|15|.
CASSQGLNSNQPQHF
TGCGCCAGCAGCCAGGGACTGAATAGCAATCAGCCCCAGCATTTT
>few|TRBV28|TRBJ1-2|18|TRBD1
CASSRPGQGMLIGYGYTF
TGTGCCAGCAGTCGACCTGGACAGGGGATGTTAATTGGGTATGGCTACACCTTC
>.|TRBV10-3|TRBJ2-3|16|.
CAISESQGGSTDTQYF
TGTGCCATCAGTGAGTCCCAGGGGGGAAGCACAGATACGCAGTATTTT
>few|TRBV6-5|TRBJ2-7|13|TRBD2
CASSYVGGTEQYF
TGTGCCAGCAGTTATGTCGGGGGGACCGAGCAGTACTTC
>.|TRBV12-3/TRBV12-4|TRBJ1-2|12|.
CASSLGFEGYTF
TGTGCCAGCAGTTTGGGGTTTGAGGGCTACACCTTC
>once|TRBV18|TRBJ2-2|15|TRBD2
CASSPASGGSGELFF
TGTGCCAGCTCACCAGCTAGCGGGGGTTCCGGGGAGCTGTTTTTT
>.|TRBV4-1|TRBJ1-3|15|.
CASSQDNSGGNTIYF
TGCGCCAGCAGCCAAGATAACTCGGGGGGAAACACCATATATTTT
>few|TRBV28|TRBJ2-1|15|.
CASSWVDSHYNEQFF
TGTGCCAGCAGTTGGGTGGACAGCCACTACAATGAGCAGTTCTTC
>.|TRBV5-4|TRBJ2-2|14|.
CASSLFTRPGELFF
TGTGCCAGCAGCTTGTTTACCCGTCCGGGGGAGCTGTTTTTT
>once|TRBV19|TRBJ2-1|17|TRBD1
CASSIRAAGGSYNEQFF
TGTGCCAGTAGTATAAGGGCCGCAGGGGGCTCTTACAATGAGCAGTTCTTC
>few|TRBV18|TRBJ2-7|13|.
CASSPANSYEQYF
TGTGCCAGCTCACCAGCGAATTCCTACGAGCAGTACTTC
>few|TRBV6-6|TRBJ1-2|14|.
CASSPTTGDYGYTF
TGTGCCAGCAGTCCGACGACGGGTGACTATGGCTACACCTTC
>.|TRBV6-6|TRBJ2-7|14|TRBD1
CASSVGQGASEQYF
TGTGCCAGCAGTGTGGGACAGGGGGCATCCGAGCAGTACTTC
>.|TRBV5-6|TRBJ2-5|11|.
CASSLAVEQYF
TGTGCCAGCAGCTTGGCCGTAGAGCAGTACTTC
>.|TRBV6-4|TRBJ2-1|14|TRBD2
CASSDGTSGNEQFF
TGTGCCAGCAGTGACGGGACTAGCGGCAATGAGCAGTTCTTC
>.|TRBV19|TRBJ2-3|18|TRBD2
CASKALAGGTTFTDTQYF
TGTGCCAGTAAGGCACTAGCGGGGGGGACAACGTTCACAGATACGCAGTATTTT
>.|TRBV5-6|TRBJ2-7|12|.
CASGARTYEQYF
TGTGCCAGCGGAGCAAGAACCTACGAGCAGTACTTC
>.|TRBV12-3/TRBV12-4|TRBJ1-2|12|.
CASSLGSFGYTF
TGTGCCAGCAGTTTAGGTTCTTTCGGCTACACCTTC
>.|TRBV5-1|TRBJ2-5|17|TRBD2
CASSSGLAVYQRETQYF
TGCGCCAGCAGCTCCGGACTAGCGGTATACCAGCGAGAGACCCAGTACTTC
>.|TRBV6-5|TRBJ1-1|14|TRBD1
CASNPGQGDTEAFF
TGTGCCAGCAACCCCGGACAGGGGGACACTGAAGCTTTCTTT
>once|TRBV13|TRBJ1-2|14|.
CASSLGAGNYGYTF
TGTGCCAGCAGCTTAGGGGCAGGCAACTATGGCTACACCTTC
>.|TRBV14|TRBJ2-7|12|.
CASSHIPYEQYF
TGTGCCAGCAGCCATATACCCTACGAGCAGTACTTC
>.|TRBV6-4|TRBJ2-3|14|TRBD2
CASSATSGGGTQYF
TGTGCCAGCAGCGCGACTAGCGGGGGTGGTACGCAGTATTTT
>.|TRBV6-5|TRBJ2-1|14|TRBD2
CASSPLAGGNEQFF
TGTGCCAGCAGTCCGCTAGCGGGGGGCAATGAGCAGTTCTTC
>.|TRBV19|TRBJ2-7|16|.
CASSAGEGRGKEEQYF
TGTGCCAGTAGTGCCGGAGAGGGACGTGGTAAGGAGGAGCAGTACTTC
>.|TRBV11-3|TRBJ1-1|13|.
CASSLLGGSEAFF
TGTGCCAGCAGCCTGCTCGGGGGGTCTGAAGCTTTCTTT
>once|TRBV10-3|TRBJ1-1|14|TRBD1
CAIRPDRAGIEAFF
TGTGCCATCAGACCCGACAGGGCAGGGATTGAAGCTTTCTTT
>once|TRBV7-9|TRBJ2-5|15|.
CASSLEQEGSWTQYF
TGTGCCAGCAGCTTAGAACAGGAGGGCTCTTGGACCCAGTACTTC
>once|TRBV10-3|TRBJ1-5|12|.
CAISEGNQPQHF
TGTGCCATCAGTGAGGGTAATCAGCCCCAGCATTTT
>.|TRBV5-1|TRBJ1-1|14|.
CASSADSLNTEAFF
TGCGCCAGCAGCGCGGACAGTCTGAACACTGAAGCTTTCTTT
>.|TRBV6-5|TRBJ2-5|13|.
CASSRPNQETQYF
TGTGCCAGCAGCCGACCGAACCAAGAGACCCAGTACTTC
>.|TRBV27|TRBJ1-5|17|.
CASSLIPPTVSNQPQHF
TGTGCCAGCAGTTTGATCCCCCCGACAGTTAGCAATCAGCCCCAGCATTTT
>.|TRBV28|TRBJ1-5|15|TRBD1
CATYPTGGSHQPQHF
TGTGCCACCTACCCGACAGGGGGGTCACACCAGCCCCAGCATTTT
>few|TRBV5-1|TRBJ1-6|17|.
CASSLVPDLTYNSPLHF
TGCGCCAGCAGCTTGGTCCCGGACCTCACCTATAATTCACCCCTCCACTTT
>.|TRBV18|TRBJ2-1|18|TRBD2
CASSPPTAGAGAYNEQFF
TGTGCCAGCTCACCACCGACGGCTGGAGCGGGGGCCTACAATGAGCAGTTCTTC
>once|TRBV24-1|TRBJ2-3|17|TRBD2
CATSDPGTSGGEDTQYF
TGTGCCACCAGTGATCCTGGGACTAGCGGGGGGGAAGATACGCAGTATTTT
>.|TRBV5-6|TRBJ2-7|15|TRBD1
CASSFTGQGYHEQYF
TGTGCCAGCAGCTTCACGGGACAGGGTTACCACGAGCAGTACTTC
>.|TRBV6-1|TRBJ1-5|15|.
CASSEGVEGGQPQHF
TGTGCCAGCAGTGAAGGGGTGGAGGGCGGTCAGCCCCAGCATTTT
>.|TRBV6-4|TRBJ2-6|14|.
CASAPVSGANVLTF
TGTGCCAGCGCACCGGTTTCTGGGGCCAACGTCCTGACTTTC
>.|TRBV5-8|TRBJ2-2|15|.
CASSNRDLNTGELFF
TGTGCCAGCAGCAACCGGGACTTGAACACCGGGGAGCTGTTTTTT
>.|TRBV2|TRBJ2-1|17|TRBD2
CASRDYGAGGSYNEQFF
TGTGCCAGCAGGGACTACGGAGCGGGGGGTTCCTACAATGAGCAGTTCTTC
>.|TRBV5-1|TRBJ1-2|19|.
CASSTQSVGVSYQGYGYTF
TGCGCCAGCAGCACCCAGTCGGTGGGGGTTTCATATCAAGGCTATGGCTACACCTTC
>.|TRBV6-5|TRBJ2-6|13|TRBD1
CATGGSGANVLTF
TGTGCCACAGGGGGCTCTGGGGCCAACGTCCTGACTTTC
>.|TRBV10-1|TRBJ2-7|15|TRBD2
CASLGLAGGPDEQYF
TGCGCCAGCCTCGGACTAGCGGGGGGGCCGGACGAGCAGTACTTC
>.|TRBV19|TRBJ2-1|14|TRBD2
CASRTSGGAVEQFF
TGTGCCAGTAGGACTAGCGGGGGGGCCGTTGAGCAGTTCTTC
>.|TRBV19|TRBJ2-7|10|.
CASGGYEQYF
TGTGCCAGTGGTGGCTACGAGCAGTACTTC
>.|TRBV5-1|TRBJ2-3|16|TRBD1
CARSVGTGGGTDTQYF
TGCGCCCGCAGCGTGGGGACAGGGGGGGGCACAGATACGCAGTATTTT
>.|TRBV9|TRBJ2-5|18|.
CASSTRGSLQLGGETQYF
TGTGCCAGCAGCACCCGTGGTAGCCTCCAATTGGGGGGAGAGACCCAGTACTTC
>.|TRBV5-1|TRBJ2-3|16|TRBD2
CASSPYSGGDTDTQYF
TGCGCCAGCAGCCCCTATAGCGGGGGAGACACAGATACGCAGTATTTT
>.|TRBV4-1|TRBJ2-7|14|.
CASSPQGSSYEQYF
TGCGCCAGCAGCCCCCAGGGCAGCTCCTACGAGCAGTACTTC
>once|TRBV28|TRBJ2-7|12|.
CASSFQGYEQYF
TGTGCCAGCAGTTTCCAGGGCTACGAGCAGTACTTC